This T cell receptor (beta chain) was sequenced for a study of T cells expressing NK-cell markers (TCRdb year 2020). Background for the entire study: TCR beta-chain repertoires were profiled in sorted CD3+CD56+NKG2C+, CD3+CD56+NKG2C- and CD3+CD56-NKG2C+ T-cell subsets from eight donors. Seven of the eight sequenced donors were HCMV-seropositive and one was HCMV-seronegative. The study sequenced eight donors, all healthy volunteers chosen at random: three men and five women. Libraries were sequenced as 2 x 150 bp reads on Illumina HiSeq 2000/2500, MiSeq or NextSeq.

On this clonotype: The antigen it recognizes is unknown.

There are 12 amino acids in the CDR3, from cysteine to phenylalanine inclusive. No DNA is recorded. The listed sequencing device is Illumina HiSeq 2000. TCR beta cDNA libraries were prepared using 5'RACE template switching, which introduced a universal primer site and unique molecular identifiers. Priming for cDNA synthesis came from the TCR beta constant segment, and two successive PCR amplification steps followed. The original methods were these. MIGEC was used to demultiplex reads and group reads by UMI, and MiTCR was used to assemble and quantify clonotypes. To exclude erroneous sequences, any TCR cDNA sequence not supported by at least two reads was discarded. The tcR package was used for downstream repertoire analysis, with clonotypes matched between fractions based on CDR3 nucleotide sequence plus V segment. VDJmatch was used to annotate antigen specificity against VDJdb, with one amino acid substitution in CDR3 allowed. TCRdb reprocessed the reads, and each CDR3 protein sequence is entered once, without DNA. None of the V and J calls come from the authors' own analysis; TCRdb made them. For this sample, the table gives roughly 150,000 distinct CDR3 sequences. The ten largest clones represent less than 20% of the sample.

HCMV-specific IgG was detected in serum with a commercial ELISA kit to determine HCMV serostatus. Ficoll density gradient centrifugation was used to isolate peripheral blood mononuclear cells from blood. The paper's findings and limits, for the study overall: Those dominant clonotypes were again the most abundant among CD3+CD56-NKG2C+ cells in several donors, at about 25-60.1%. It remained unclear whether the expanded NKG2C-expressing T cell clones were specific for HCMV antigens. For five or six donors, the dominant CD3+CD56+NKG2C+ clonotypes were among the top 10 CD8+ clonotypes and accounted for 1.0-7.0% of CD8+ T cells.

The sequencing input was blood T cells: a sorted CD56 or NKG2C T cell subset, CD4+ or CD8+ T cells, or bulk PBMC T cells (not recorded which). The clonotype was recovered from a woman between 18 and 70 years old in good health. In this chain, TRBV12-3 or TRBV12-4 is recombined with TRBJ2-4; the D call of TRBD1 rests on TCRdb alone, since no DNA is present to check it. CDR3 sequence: CASSLAGRIQYF.